One sample yielded the 32 T cell receptor beta chains listed below, sequenced in a study of CD4+ T cells in melanoma. Sequencing was performed with immunoSEQ multiplex PCR; in TCRdb, only in-frame clones are kept and a portion is missing. The data contain 9,100 or so clones, around 72% of them singletons. The sample was tumor tissue. Receptors originate from a human donor with melanoma.

This rearrangement joins TRBV7-9 to TRBJ2-7; D ambiguous. The length of the CDR3 is 14 residues. Germline-derived CDR1 and CDR2 are SEHNR and FQNEAQ (reference sequence). V was cut by 5 bases and J by 3 bases, with 14 bases left in between. The CDR3: CASSPESKHYEQYF. The CDR3 DNA reads as TGTGCCAGCAGCCCCGAGAGCAAGCACTACGAGCAGTACTTC.

The chain employs TRBV5-5 and TRBJ2-7; 7 bases are shared with TRBD2. CDR3 length: 14 residues. With 0 bases clipped from V and 6 bases from J, the junction kept 6 bases outside the gene matches. Germline V gene data show CDR1 as SGHKS and CDR2 as YYEKEE (reference sequence). CDR3 region: CASSLGLALGEQYF. CDR3 nucleotide sequence: TGTGCCAGCAGCTTGGGACTAGCTTTAGGCGAGCAGTACTTC.

The table lists this clone with a count of one. The chain links TRBV19 to TRBJ1-3; TRBD1 is a possible D gene (5 bases). The CDR3 totals 19 residues. Trimming stripped 0 bases from V and 2 bases from J, with 20 bases between. Germline V gives CDR1 LNHDA, CDR2 SQIVND (reference sequence). The CDR3 DNA reads as TGTGCCAGTAGTATAGACGGGGCGGGCCGCCCGGGAGCTGGAAACACCATATATTTT. Residues: CASSIDGAGRPGAGNTIYF.

The gene calls are TRBV6-5 and TRBJ2-7; possible D gene TRBD1, 7 bases. This CDR3 region has 16 residues. Germline V lookup: CDR1 MNHEY, CDR2 SVGAGI. V was clipped by 3 bases and J by 4 bases, with 19 bases between them. The CDR3 DNA follows: TGTGCCAGCAGTTATTCCTCAGGGGGGACCAGATACGAGCAGTACTTC. Encoded protein: CASSYSSGGTRYEQYF.

This clone showed up just a few times. The genes are TRBV30 and TRBJ1-1; D is undetermined. The CDR3 has 11 amino acids. Trimming left V 2 bases short and J 5 bases short, with 6 bases between. CDR1 and CDR2 (germline): GTSNPN, SVGIG (reference sequence). CDR3 nucleotide sequence: TGTGCCTGGAGTTTGGTAACTGAAGCTTTCTTT. Translating it yields CAWSLVTEAFF.

The gene calls are TRBV30 and TRBJ2-6; D is unresolved. CDR1 and CDR2 from the germline V gene are GTSNPN and SVGIG (reference sequence). The CDR3 runs to 15 residues. Trimming removed 0 bases from V and 3 bases from J, with 9 bases in between. The CDR3 DNA is TGTGCCTGGAGTGTAGGATTGGGTGGGGCCAACGTCCTGACTTTC. Amino acid sequence: CAWSVGLGGANVLTF. The full variable domain, rest sourced from reference TRBV30 and TRBJ2-6, is SQTIHQWPATLVQPVGSPLSLECTVEGTSNPNLYWYRQAAGRGLQLLFYSVGIGQISSEVPQNLSASRPQDRQFILSSKKLLLSDSGFYLCAWSVGLGGANVLTFGAGSRLTVL.

The rearrangement links TRBV19 to TRBJ2-7; possibly TRBD2 for D (6 bases). Germline CDR1 is LNHDA and CDR2 is SQIVND (reference sequence). The CDR3 has 16 residues. V was pared by 5 bases and J by 2 bases, with 19 bases between. CDR3 sequence: CASSGWGRGNTYEQYF. The DNA for the CDR3 is TGTGCCAGTAGTGGTTGGGGACGGGGGAATACCTACGAGCAGTACTTC.

The genes are TRBV6-5 and TRBJ1-2; D perhaps matches TRBD1 (6 bases). V was cut by 7 bases and J by 3 bases, with 12 bases left in between. Germline lookup yields CDR1 MNHEY and CDR2 SVGAGI. The CDR3 is 13 amino acids. The CDR3 DNA follows: TGTGCCAGCACTAAACAGGGTTACTATGGCTACACCTTC. Residues: CASTKQGYYGYTF.

V usage is TRBV28 and J usage is TRBJ2-5; D remains ambiguous. This CDR3 is 11 amino acids long. V gave up 3 bases and J gave up 4 bases, with 3 bases separating them. The germline gives CDR1 MDHEN, CDR2 SYDVKM. As DNA, the CDR3 is TGTGCCAGCAGTTTCGGAGAGACCCAGTACTTC. Translation: CASSFGETQYF.

This clone has only a few counts. The rearrangement uses TRBV7-8 and TRBJ1-4, with D perhaps TRBD1 (6 bases). Trimming pared 6 bases from V and 10 bases from J, leaving 21 bases between. Germline CDR1 reads SGHVS; CDR2 reads FQNEAQ. This CDR3 spans 15 amino acids. CDR3 nucleotides: TGTGCCAGCAGTGAACTCCGGGACACAGCTGGAAAACTGTTTTTT. It codes for CASSELRDTAGKLFF.

The chain is built from TRBV7-2 and TRBJ2-3; D is possibly TRBD2 (5 bases). Trimming left V 3 bases short and J 2 bases short, with 9 bases between. Germline V gene lookup returns CDR1 SGHTA and CDR2 FQGNSA. The CDR3 is 14 amino acids. The CDR3 loop reads CASSLDGNTDTQYF. Here the CDR3 DNA reads TGTGCCAGCAGCTTGGACGGGAACACAGATACGCAGTATTTT.

CDR3 region: CASSLFLGTGYGYTF. The CDR3 DNA reads as TGTGCCAGCAGCTTATTTCTGGGGACAGGCTATGGCTACACCTTC. V and J are TRBV5-6 and TRBJ1-2; TRBD1 agrees at 8 bases. The CDR3 loop spans 15 amino acids. The germline V gene has CDR1 SGHDT and CDR2 YYEEEE. The V and J ends lost 2 bases and 4 bases, in that order; junction bases with no gene match: 7.

This clone was picked up a small number of times. V usage is TRBV6-5 and J usage is TRBJ1-6; 10 bases align to TRBD1. The CDR3 is 15 residues long. The V segment lost 7 bases and the J segment 6 bases; nucleotides outside the gene matches: 6. Per germline, CDR1 MNHEY and CDR2 SVGAGI. CDR3 coding DNA: TGTGCCAGCAAAACCGGGACAGGGGTTAATTCACCCCTCCACTTT. Translated, it gives CASKTGTGVNSPLHF.

This chain uses TRBV2 with TRBJ1-5; no reliable D call. Germline values: CDR1 SNHLY, CDR2 FYNNEI. V shed 8 bases and J shed 0 bases, with 11 bases lying between them. The CDR3 loop spans 14 amino acids. CDR3 protein: CASSRLNSNQPQHF. The CDR3 nucleotides are TGTGCCAGCTCCAGACTAAATAGCAATCAGCCCCAGCATTTT.

V and J are TRBV5-1 and TRBJ2-5; 8 nucleotides agree with TRBD2. The V segment lost 2 bases and the J segment 5 bases; nucleotides outside the gene matches: 8. Looked up from germline, CDR1 is SGHRS and CDR2 is YFSETQ. CDR3 length: 15 residues. The CDR3 region is CASSLSGGTAETQYF. DNA of the CDR3: TGCGCCAGCAGCTTAAGCGGGGGTACCGCGGAGACCCAGTACTTC.

This clone is labeled as medium-sized. The chain combines TRBV2 with TRBJ2-2; 16 positions agree with TRBD2. V was clipped by 7 bases and J by 3 bases; unmatched bases: 11. The CDR3 is 19 amino acids. CDR1 and CDR2 (germline): SNHLY, FYNNEI. CDR3 amino acids: CASIPGRGLAGGYTGELFF. The CDR3 DNA reads TGTGCCAGCATTCCCGGGCGGGGACTAGCGGGGGGGTACACCGGGGAGCTGTTTTTT.

By share, this clone counts as medium-sized. The rearrangement uses TRBV5-1 and TRBJ2-3; D might be TRBD2 (5 bases). The V and J ends lost 0 bases and 6 bases respectively, with 17 bases between them. Germline CDR1 SGHRS, CDR2 YFSETQ. The CDR3 contains 16 residues. As DNA, the CDR3 is TGCGCCAGCAGCTTGGGCCCGAGCGGACCCGGGGATACGCAGTATTTT. Translation: CASSLGPSGPGDTQYF.

The chain employs TRBV7-3 and TRBJ2-1; D is possibly TRBD2 (6 bases). Germline V gene sequence: CDR1 SGHTA, CDR2 FQGTGA. The CDR3 contains 17 residues. Trimming stripped 2 bases from V and 6 bases from J, with 20 bases between. CDR3 sequence reads: CASSLGQGNPGGNEQFF. CDR3 coding DNA: TGTGCCAGCAGCTTAGGGCAGGGAAACCCCGGGGGCAATGAGCAGTTCTTC.

The chain is built from TRBV5-5 and TRBJ2-3; TRBD1 might be the D (5 bases). The CDR3 loop spans 14 amino acids. Trimming cost V 0 bases and J 3 bases, with 8 bases left between them. CDR1 is SGHKS, CDR2 YYEKEE, per germline (reference sequence). CDR3 nucleotide sequence: TGTGCCAGCAGCTTGGGACAGATGACAGATACGCAGTATTTT. Translating gives CASSLGQMTDTQYF.

The chain recombines TRBV7-9 with TRBJ2-1; the D gene is possibly TRBD1 (6 bases). CDR3 length equals 12 residues. Germline lookup yields CDR1 SEHNR and CDR2 FQNEAQ (reference sequence). V was pared by 1 base and J by 12 bases, with 10 bases between. The CDR3 nucleotides read TGTGCCAGCAGCTTAGTGGGGGCGGGGCAGTTCTTC. Translated: CASSLVGAGQFF.

This rearrangement joins TRBV18 to TRBJ1-6; D remains unclear. Germline CDR1 reads KGHSH; CDR2 reads LQKENI. V was cut by 3 bases and J by 9 bases, with 9 bases left in between. The CDR3 is 13 amino acids. The CDR3 coding sequence is TGTGCCAGCTCACCGGTCCCGGGTTCACCCCTCCACTTT. Encoded protein: CASSPVPGSPLHF.

The chain carries TRBV19 and TRBJ2-3; no definite D call. Trimming stripped 7 bases from V and 4 bases from J, with 12 bases between. CDR1 and CDR2 (germline): LNHDA, SQIVND (reference sequence). This CDR3 is 13 amino acids long. The CDR3 reads CASKQGLADTQYF. For the CDR3, the DNA is TGTGCCAGTAAACAAGGGCTGGCAGATACGCAGTATTTT.

The J gene is TRBJ2-5, the V gene TRBV14; unclear D gene. Looked up from germline, CDR1 is SGHDN and CDR2 is FVKESK. This CDR3 is built from 13 residues. The V gene lost 6 bases and the J gene lost 2 bases, with 10 bases spanning the gap. The CDR3 reads CASRDLGQETQYF. CDR3 DNA: TGTGCCAGCAGGGACCTGGGTCAAGAGACCCAGTACTTC. Full variable domain (remainder filled in from reference TRBV14 and TRBJ2-5): EAGVTQFPSHSVIEKGQTVTLRCDPISGHDNLYWYRRVMGKEIKFLLHFVKESKQDESGMPNNRFLAERTGGTYSTLKVQPAELEDSGVYFCASRDLGQETQYFGPGTRLLVL.

The chain has TRBV5-1 and TRBJ2-7; unclear D gene. Trimming took 0 bases from V and 4 from J, leaving 8 bases between them. Germline-derived CDR1 and CDR2 are SGHRS and YFSETQ. This CDR3 has 13 amino acids. CDR3 nucleotide sequence: TGCGCCAGCAGCTTGGGGACGGAGTACGAGCAGTACTTC. Its translation: CASSLGTEYEQYF.

The rearrangement uses TRBV7-3 and TRBJ2-1, with 11 bases fitting TRBD1. Germline lookup yields CDR1 SGHTA and CDR2 FQGTGA. V gave up 6 bases and J gave up 6 bases; unmatched junction bases: 1. The CDR3 runs to 13 residues. The CDR3 protein is CASRGQGGNEQFF. CDR3 nucleotides: TGTGCCAGCAGGGGACAGGGGGGCAATGAGCAGTTCTTC.

Worth noting for this clone: The sample has other DNA sequences that encode this CDR3 too. The chain joins TRBV9 to TRBJ1-4; 7 bases are shared with TRBD1. Germline CDR1 SGDLS, CDR2 YYNGEE. J gave up 7 bases and V 4 bases, and 7 bases lay outside the gene matches. The CDR3 runs to 14 residues. Here the CDR3 reads CASSPRQGGEKLFF. In nucleotides, the CDR3 is TGTGCCAGCAGCCCGCGACAGGGAGGTGAAAAACTGTTTTTT.

The sample holds one count of this clone. The V and J genes are TRBV19 and TRBJ1-6; D remains unclear. The length of the CDR3 is 16 residues. Germline V CDR1 and CDR2: LNHDA, SQIVND (reference sequence). V lost 11 bases and J lost 0, with 17 bases in between. This CDR3 reads CAVREDLSSYNSPLHF. CDR3 nucleotides: TGTGCCGTGAGGGAGGACCTCAGCTCCTATAATTCACCCCTCCACTTT.

This chain connects TRBV29-1 to TRBJ2-5; D is perhaps TRBD1 (5 bases). CDR1 and CDR2 (germline): SQVTM, ANQGSEA. This CDR3 has 12 residues. V was cut by 6 bases and J by 0 bases, with 8 bases left in between. CDR3 sequence (DNA): TGCAGCGTGACAGCGAACCAAGAGACCCAGTACTTC. Protein sequence: CSVTANQETQYF. Full variable domain (remainder filled in from reference TRBV29-1 and TRBJ2-5): SAVISQKPSRDICQRGTSLTIQCQVDSQVTMMFWYRQQPGQSLTLIATANQGSEATYESGFVIDKFPISRPNLTFSTLTVSNMSPEDSSIYLCSVTANQETQYFGPGTRLLVL.

The rearrangement links TRBV5-1 to TRBJ2-7, with 10 bases aligning to TRBD1. The ends lost 0 bases at V and 2 bases at J; junction bases unmatched: 2. The CDR3 totals 15 residues. Germline CDR1 reads SGHRS; CDR2 reads YFSETQ. The CDR3 DNA reads TGCGCCAGCAGCTTGGATGGGACAGGGGCCTACGAGCAGTACTTC. Residues: CASSLDGTGAYEQYF.

The chain carries TRBV7-6 and TRBJ1-2, with 7 bases aligning to TRBD1. The CDR3 has 18 residues. Per germline, CDR1 SGHVS and CDR2 FNYEAQ. V was pared by 3 bases and J by 7 bases, with 20 bases of the junction left unmatched. CDR3 coding DNA: TGTGCCAGCAGCTTCCTAGAAACACGAGCCGGGACAGCGGGTGGCTACACCTTC. It specifies CASSFLETRAGTAGGYTF.

The V call is TRBV7-9, the J call TRBJ2-7, with D possibly matching TRBD2 (5 bases). The CDR3 has 15 amino acids. Germline V gene lookup returns CDR1 SEHNR and CDR2 FQNEAQ (reference sequence). V lost 3 bases and J lost 0, with 12 bases in between. CDR3 residues: CASSFEGAYSYEQYF. For the CDR3, the DNA is TGTGCCAGCAGCTTTGAGGGCGCCTACTCCTACGAGCAGTACTTC.

The V and J genes are TRBV10-2 and TRBJ2-3; TRBD2 aligns across 10 bases. In germline, CDR1 is WSHSY, CDR2 SAAADI. V was clipped by 6 bases and J by 6 bases; unmatched bases: 12. This CDR3 spans 16 amino acids. As DNA, the CDR3 is TGCGCCAGCAGGAGGCGCAGCGGGGGGGCGGTGGATACGCAGTATTTT. Translating gives CASRRRSGGAVDTQYF.